The rows below give T cell receptor beta chains drawn from one sample of a study of cytomegalovirus exposure and HLA in healthy donors. Some clones are missing from TCRdb's copy, which holds only in-frame ones; the method was immunoSEQ multiplex PCR. The table records over 200,000 clones, around 80% of them present only once. The source material was PBMCs. Receptors were obtained from a woman in her thirties or forties in good health and CMV-seropositive. CDR3s leave out the opening cysteine and the closing phenylalanine or tryptophan.

J | V | CDR3
TRBJ2-2 | TRBV12-5 | ASGTAPWTSATNTGELF
TRBJ2-2 | TRBV27 | ASSPGQGPPGELF
TRBJ2-3 | TRBV28 | ASSFGGNIDTQY
TRBJ1-2 | TRBV2 | ASTLFGTGYGYT
TRBJ2-1 | TRBV6-5 | ASSYVTSGPYNEQF
TRBJ2-5 | TRBV7-2 | ASSPRGTQY
TRBJ2-1 | TRBV28 | ASSLGGYNEQF
TRBJ2-1 | TRBV6-5 | ASSYWGGSYNEQF
TRBJ2-4 | TRBV9 | ASSVAPGKNIQY
TRBJ1-1 | TRBV4-3 | ASSQPRRGNTEAF
TRBJ2-7 | TRBV10-3 | AIRGTGGFYEQY
TRBJ1-3 | TRBV9 | ASSVVGGNGNTIY
TRBJ2-2 | TRBV11-2 | ASSLGTAVGGELF
TRBJ2-1 | TRBV12-5 | ASGLGQQGATVNEQF
TRBJ2-1 | TRBV29-1 | SVQVRDSTFNEQF
TRBJ1-1 | TRBV5-1 | ASSLVVGANTEAF
TRBJ1-3 | TRBV7-5 | ARSFRVGNTIY
. | TRBV10-3 | AISSGQGPYEQY
TRBJ1-1 | TRBV7-2 | ASSPQGNTEAF
TRBJ2-2 | TRBV5-1 | ASSSGLAGYNTGELF
TRBJ1-4 | TRBV2 | ASSEFRGQGEKLF
TRBJ1-1 | TRBV29-1 | SVEEGRGNTEAF
TRBJ1-2 | TRBV10-3 | AISDQGGNYGYT
TRBJ1-2 | TRBV19 | ASSQDRDYGYT
TRBJ2-1 | TRBV5-1 | ASSRGRGTSGNYNEQF
TRBJ1-6 | TRBV30 | AWRRGNGSPLH
TRBJ2-2 | TRBV7-2 | ASSPTSGGTGELF
TRBJ2-7 | TRBV5-4 | ASSDRDRGSYEQY
TRBJ1-3 | TRBV30 | AWSAGTRGSSGNTIY
TRBJ2-7 | TRBV2 | ASTKTGTSGMNHEQY
TRBJ2-5 | TRBV19 | ASSIVLAGRRETQY
TRBJ1-5 | TRBV27 | ASSLRDRASQPQH
TRBJ2-7 | TRBV7-2 | ASSFVPAGGSYEQY
TRBJ2-7 | TRBV9 | ASSPRGLAGGEQY
TRBJ1-2 | TRBV7-3 | ASSLDRGGGYT
TRBJ1-4 | TRBV5-1 | ASSLVGTGRSEKLF
TRBJ2-5 | TRBV11-2 | ASSLGGIAETQY
TRBJ2-5 | TRBV30 | AWSVINRETQY
TRBJ2-5 | TRBV20-1 | SAGTGRAQY
TRBJ2-1 | TRBV7-2 | ASSKQRELEQF
TRBJ1-2 | TRBV11-2 | ASSLGFETGGGYT
TRBJ2-5 | TRBV18 | ASSPTGTPETQY
TRBJ1-2 | TRBV6-4 | ASSDGGQLYGYT
TRBJ2-7 | TRBV9 | ASSVGVGGSSYEQY
TRBJ1-2 | TRBV28 | ASSSPYRGHYGYT
TRBJ2-7 | TRBV29-1 | SVYNRAEAYEQY
TRBJ1-2 | TRBV5-5 | ASSFQANYGYT
TRBJ1-4 | TRBV4-2 | ASSQDPGVGTNEKLF
TRBJ2-3 | TRBV5-4 | ASSHTSFRDTQY
TRBJ2-1 | TRBV19 | ASRDRGPYEQF
TRBJ2-7 | TRBV7-2 | ASSKYGTGGYEQY
TRBJ1-6 | TRBV5-5 | ASSLVDRSYNSPLH
TRBJ1-4 | TRBV27 | ASKSNEKLF